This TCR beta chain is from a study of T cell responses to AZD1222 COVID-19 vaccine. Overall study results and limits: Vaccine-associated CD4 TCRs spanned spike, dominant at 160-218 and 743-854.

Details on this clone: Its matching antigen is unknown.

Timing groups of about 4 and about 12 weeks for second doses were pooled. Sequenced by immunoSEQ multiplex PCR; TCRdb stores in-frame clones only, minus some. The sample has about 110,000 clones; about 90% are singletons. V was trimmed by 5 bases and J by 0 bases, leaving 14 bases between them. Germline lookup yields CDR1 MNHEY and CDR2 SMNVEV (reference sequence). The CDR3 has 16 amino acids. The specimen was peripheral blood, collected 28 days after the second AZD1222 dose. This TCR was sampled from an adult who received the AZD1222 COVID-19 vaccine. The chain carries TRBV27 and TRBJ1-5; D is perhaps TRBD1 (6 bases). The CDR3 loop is CASSPRTVSSNQPQHF. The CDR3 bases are TGTGCCAGCAGTCCGAGGACAGTCAGTAGCAATCAGCCCCAGCATTTT.